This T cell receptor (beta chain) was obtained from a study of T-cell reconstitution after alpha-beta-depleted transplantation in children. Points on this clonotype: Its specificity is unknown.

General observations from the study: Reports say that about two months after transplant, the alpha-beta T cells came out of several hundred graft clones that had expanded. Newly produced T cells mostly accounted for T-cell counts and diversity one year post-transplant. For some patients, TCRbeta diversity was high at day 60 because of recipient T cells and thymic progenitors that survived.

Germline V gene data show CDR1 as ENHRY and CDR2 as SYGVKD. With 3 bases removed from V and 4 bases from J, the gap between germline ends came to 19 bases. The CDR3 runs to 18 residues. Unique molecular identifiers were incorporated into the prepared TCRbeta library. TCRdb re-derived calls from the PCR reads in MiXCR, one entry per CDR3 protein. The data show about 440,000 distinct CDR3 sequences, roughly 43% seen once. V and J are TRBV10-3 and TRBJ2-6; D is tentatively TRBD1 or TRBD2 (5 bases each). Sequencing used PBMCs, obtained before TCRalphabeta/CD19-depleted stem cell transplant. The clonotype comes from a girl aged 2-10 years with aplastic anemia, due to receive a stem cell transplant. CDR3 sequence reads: CAISDYPGRGSGANVLTF. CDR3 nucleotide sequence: TGTGCCATCAGTGATTATCCCGGACGGGGCTCCGGGGCCAACGTCCTGACTTTC.